A single sample gave rise to the 8 T cell receptor beta chains below, sequenced in a study of cytotoxic CD8 clonotypes in ibrutinib-treated CLL. Sequencing used immunoSEQ multiplex PCR; TCRdb keeps in-frame clones, though not all of them. The sample lists about 130,000 clones, roughly 88% seen once, with about 1.9% in the top ten. This specimen consisted of PBMCs, obtained after 24 months of ibrutinib treatment. The receptors shown here come from a human donor with chronic lymphocytic leukemia.

This clone was detected once. The J gene is TRBJ1-4, the V gene TRBV6-5; D call uncertain. The V and J ends lost 8 bases and 8 bases respectively, with 9 bases between them. Germline CDR1 MNHEY, CDR2 SVGAGI. This CDR3 is built from 11 residues. The CDR3 nucleotides read TGTGCCAGCGGATGGGGAGAAAAACTGTTTTTT. This sequence encodes CASGWGEKLFF.

V gene TRBV5-8 combines with J gene TRBJ2-1; the match to TRBD1 covers 7 bases. Germline V gives CDR1 SGHTS, CDR2 YDEGEE. The V and J ends lost 5 bases and 1 base, in that order; junction bases with no gene match: 6. This CDR3 has 15 residues. The CDR3 here is CASRFRDRSYNEQFF. The CDR3 bases are TGTGCCAGCAGATTCCGGGACAGATCCTACAATGAGCAGTTCTTC.

This rearrangement joins TRBV2 to TRBJ1-4; TRBD1 might be the D (6 bases). This CDR3 spans 14 amino acids. From germline, CDR1 is SNHLY and CDR2 FYNNEI. Trimming pared 8 bases from V and 3 bases from J, leaving 13 bases between. The CDR3 protein is CASDPTGSNEKLFF. Here the CDR3 DNA reads TGTGCCAGCGACCCGACAGGTTCTAATGAAAAACTGTTTTTT.

This chain connects TRBV29-1 to TRBJ2-5, with TRBD1 matching 8 bases. CDR1 and CDR2 from the germline V gene are SQVTM and ANQGSEA. The CDR3 contains 13 residues. The J segment lost 5 bases and the V segment lost 4 bases, leaving 6 bases of the junction unmatched. The CDR3 region is CSVVDRGKETQYF. The CDR3 DNA reads as TGCAGCGTTGTTGACAGGGGTAAGGAGACCCAGTACTTC.

The chain joins TRBV19 to TRBJ2-3; 14 bases are shared with TRBD2. V dropped 3 bases and J dropped 10; count of bases not matched to a gene: 9. Germline CDR1 reads LNHDA; CDR2 reads SQIVND (reference sequence). The length of the CDR3 is 16 residues. The CDR3 coding sequence is TGTGCCAGTAGTATGGGGACTAGCGGGAGTCAGAAAGCGCAGTATTTT. Translation gives CASSMGTSGSQKAQYF. The full variable domain, completed using reference TRBV19 and TRBJ2-3, is DGGITQSPKYLFRKEGQNVTLSCEQNLNHDAMYWYRQDPGQGLRLIYYSQIVNDFQKGDIAEGYSVSREKKESFPLTVTSAQKNPTAFYLCASSMGTSGSQKAQYFGPGTRLTVL.

DNA for the CDR3: TGTGCCAGCAGCTTATGGGGACAGGGAACTGAAGCTTTCTTT. Its protein product is CASSLWGQGTEAFF. The chain employs TRBV7-9 and TRBJ1-1; 9 nucleotides line up with TRBD1. The CDR3 is 14 residues long. Losses at the gene ends were 2 bases for V and 5 bases for J; bases not matched to a gene: 3. The germline V gene encodes CDR1 SEHNR and CDR2 FQNEAQ (reference sequence).

The rearrangement joins TRBV27 to TRBJ2-7, with 7 bases aligning to TRBD1. This CDR3 has 18 amino acids. Germline V CDR1 and CDR2: MNHEY, SMNVEV (reference sequence). The V gene end was trimmed by 2 bases and the J gene end by 2 bases; junction bases not matched to a gene: 15. CDR3 region: CASSLRPPDRAWAYEQYF. The CDR3 DNA reads as TGTGCCAGCAGTTTAAGGCCCCCCGACAGGGCTTGGGCCTACGAGCAGTACTTC.

The chain links TRBV7-2 to TRBJ2-7; D may be TRBD1 (6 bases). Trimming removed 5 bases at V and 4 bases at J, with 9 bases between. The CDR3 contains 12 residues. The V gene's germline CDR1 is SGHTA and CDR2 FQGNSA. The chain's CDR3 is CASSPGAYEQYF. The CDR3, as DNA: TGTGCCAGCAGCCCAGGGGCTTACGAGCAGTACTTC.